This T cell receptor (beta chain) stems from a study of cytomegalovirus exposure and HLA in healthy donors. Study-wide points: Only CMV serostatus was available as immune exposure information. Several of the most significant clusters appeared linked to common viral pathogens, based on a later analysis.

The germline V gene has CDR1 SGHNT and CDR2 YYREEE (reference sequence). Trimming took 0 bases from V and 3 from J; bases not matched to a gene: 5. This CDR3 spans 15 amino acids. For this clone: Its specificity is not known.

13 Jbeta primers and 60 Vbeta primers were used for the PCR. The method was immunoSEQ multiplex PCR; TCRdb's version includes in-frame clones alone and lacks a portion of them. The sample consists of about 130,000 clones, 80% of them appearing once. Sequenced: PBMCs. V usage is TRBV5-4 and J usage is TRBJ1-1; 7 bases fit TRBD1. This clonotype originated in a middle-aged man in good health and CMV-seronegative. CDR3 sequence: CASSLGGGRDTEAFF. CDR3 DNA sequence: TGTGCCAGCAGCTTGGGAGGGGGCAGGGACACTGAAGCTTTCTTT.